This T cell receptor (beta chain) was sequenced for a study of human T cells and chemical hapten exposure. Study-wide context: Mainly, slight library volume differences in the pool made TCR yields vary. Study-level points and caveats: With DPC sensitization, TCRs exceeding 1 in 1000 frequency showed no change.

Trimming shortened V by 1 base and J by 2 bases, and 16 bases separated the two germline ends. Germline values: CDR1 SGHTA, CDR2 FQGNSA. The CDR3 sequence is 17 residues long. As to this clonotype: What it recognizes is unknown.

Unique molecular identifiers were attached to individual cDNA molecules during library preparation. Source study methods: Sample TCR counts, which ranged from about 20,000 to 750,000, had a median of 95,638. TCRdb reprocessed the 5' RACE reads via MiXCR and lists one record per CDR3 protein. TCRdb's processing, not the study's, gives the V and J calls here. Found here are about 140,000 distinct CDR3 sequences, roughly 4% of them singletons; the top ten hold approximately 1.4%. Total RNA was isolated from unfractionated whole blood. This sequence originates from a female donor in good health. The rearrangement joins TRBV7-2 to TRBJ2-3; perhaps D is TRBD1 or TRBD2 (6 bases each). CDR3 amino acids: CASSLEVGGRITDTQYF. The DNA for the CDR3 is TGTGCCAGCAGCTTAGAGGTCGGGGGCCGAATCACAGATACGCAGTATTTT.